The 13 T cell receptor beta chains in this list originate from one sample, sequenced in a study of OX40 agonist ivuxolimab in advanced cancers. Here immunoSEQ multiplex PCR was the method, and the copy in TCRdb shows in-frame clones only, minus some. The table has tens of thousands of clones, roughly 88% seen once. The sample was CD4+ or CD8+ T cells sorted from blood, taken in a trial of the OX40 agonist ivuxolimab. The receptors here all came from an adult with an advanced solid tumor such as melanoma, head and neck, liver or kidney cancer.

The genes are TRBV25-1 and TRBJ2-5; D tentatively fits TRBD1 or TRBD2 (5 bases each). The CDR3 is 14 residues long. V lost 8 bases and J lost 5, with 18 bases in between. CDR1 MGHDK and CDR2 SYGVNS come from the germline V gene. The CDR3 loop is CASGVEGRWETQYF. DNA for the CDR3: TGTGCCAGCGGCGTTGAGGGACGTTGGGAGACCCAGTACTTC.

V gene TRBV27 combines with J gene TRBJ1-5, with D possibly matching TRBD1 (5 bases). CDR3 length: 16 amino acids. Per the germline V gene, CDR1 is MNHEY and CDR2 is SMNVEV (reference sequence). V was pared by 5 bases and J by 1 base, with 15 bases between. CDR3 in DNA: TGTGCCAGCAGTCCAACCTCCAGGGCCAGCAATCAGCCCCAGCATTTT. Its protein is CASSPTSRASNQPQHF.

The chain is built from TRBV6-6 and TRBJ2-1, with D possibly matching TRBD1 (5 bases). V dropped 0 bases and J dropped 7 bases, with 13 bases sitting between them. The CDR3 covers 15 residues. Germline V CDR1 and CDR2: MNHNY, SVGAGI (reference sequence). The CDR3 loop reads CASSYSKPGKNEQFF. The DNA for the CDR3 is TGTGCCAGCAGTTACTCGAAACCAGGGAAGAATGAGCAGTTCTTC.

The CDR3 DNA reads TGTGCCAGCAGCCACACACCCCTGGCTGGCTACACCTTC. Its protein product is CASSHTPLAGYTF. The rearrangement uses TRBV14 and TRBJ1-2; D is ambiguous. Germline V lookup: CDR1 SGHDN, CDR2 FVKESK. V was shortened by 3 bases and J by 7 bases, with 12 bases between the two germline ends. The CDR3 consists of 13 residues.

This CDR3 is CASSPQGGRNSGNTIYF. CDR3 in DNA: TGTGCCAGCAGCCCCCAAGGGGGGCGGAACTCTGGAAACACCATATATTTT. This chain uses TRBV9 with TRBJ1-3, with a possible D match to TRBD1 (6 bases). The germline V and J ends were trimmed by 4 bases and 0 bases, with 17 bases remaining between them. The germline V gene encodes CDR1 SGDLS and CDR2 YYNGEE. The CDR3 spans 17 residues.

The chain links TRBV9 to TRBJ1-6; D remains ambiguous. The germline V gene has CDR1 SGDLS and CDR2 YYNGEE. The CDR3 has 13 residues. V lost 5 bases, J lost 8 bases, and 11 bases lay in between. CDR3 sequence: CASSRADDSPLHF. The DNA of the CDR3 is TGTGCCAGCAGTCGAGCTGACGATTCACCCCTCCACTTT.

The chain links TRBV7-2 to TRBJ2-3; TRBD2 might be the D (5 bases). V lost 5 bases and J lost 5, with 11 bases in between. Germline CDR1 SGHTA, CDR2 FQGNSA. This CDR3 spans 13 amino acids. The chain's CDR3 is CASSPSEGDTQYF. In DNA, the CDR3 is TGTGCCAGCAGCCCATCTGAGGGAGATACGCAGTATTTT.

The rearrangement joins TRBV18 to TRBJ1-5; 7 nucleotides agree with TRBD1. The CDR3 totals 16 residues. CDR1 KGHSH and CDR2 LQKENI come from the germline V gene. The V and J ends lost 6 bases and 7 bases, in that order; junction bases with no gene match: 15. CDR3 protein: CASSTLDRSLGQPQHF. The CDR3 coding sequence is TGTGCCAGCTCTACATTGGACAGGTCGTTAGGACAGCCCCAGCATTTT. The whole variable domain, filled in from reference TRBV18 and TRBJ1-5, reads NAGVMQNPRHLVRRRGQEARLRCSPMKGHSHVYWYRQLPEEGLKFMVYLQKENIIDESGMPKERFSAEFPKEGPSILRIQQVVRGDSAAYFCASSTLDRSLGQPQHFGDGTRLSIL.

The V gene is TRBV2, the J gene TRBJ1-5; the match to TRBD1 covers 7 bases. J was trimmed by 0 bases and V by 6 bases; bases with no gene match: 2. The CDR3 covers 14 residues. CDR1 and CDR2 (germline): SNHLY, FYNNEI. The CDR3 region is CASRGDSSNQPQHF. The CDR3 nucleotides read TGTGCCAGCAGGGGGGACAGTAGCAATCAGCCCCAGCATTTT.

V usage is TRBV4-1 and J usage is TRBJ2-1; D is perhaps TRBD1 (5 bases). The V gene lost 2 bases and the J gene lost 1 base, with 12 bases spanning the gap. Germline CDR1 reads MGHRA; CDR2 reads YSYEKL. The CDR3 has 16 residues. The CDR3 reads CASSQTGPMSYNEQFF. The CDR3 DNA reads as TGCGCCAGCAGCCAAACAGGTCCCATGTCCTACAATGAGCAGTTCTTC.

In nucleotides, the CDR3 is TGTGCCAGCAGTTTATTGGCGCAGTACCAAGAGACCCAGTACTTC. Translating it yields CASSLLAQYQETQYF. The chain links TRBV27 to TRBJ2-5; D gene ambiguous. Germline V gene sequence: CDR1 MNHEY, CDR2 SMNVEV (reference sequence). Trimming left V 1 base short and J 0 bases short, with 9 bases between. The CDR3 is made up of 15 amino acids.

The genes are TRBV5-3 and TRBJ2-7, with D unclear. TRBV5-3 falls under the ORF class, with uncertain function. CDR3 length equals 12 residues. The V end lost 0 bases, the J end lost 9 bases, and 10 bases lay between the germline ends. The CDR3 DNA reads TGTGCCAGAAGCTTGGCCGAGGTAGGGCAGTACTTC. It codes for CARSLAEVGQYF.

V is TRBV11-2 and J is TRBJ2-1; 8 positions agree with TRBD2. CDR1 is SGHAT, CDR2 FQNNGV, per germline. V shed 0 bases, J shed 1 base, and the junction held 5 bases outside the gene matches. The CDR3 spans 17 residues. The CDR3 spells CASSLEESGSSYNEQFF. CDR3 bases: TGTGCCAGCAGCTTAGAGGAGAGCGGGAGTTCCTACAATGAGCAGTTCTTC.